This T cell receptor (beta chain) was captured by sequencing in a study of shared clonotypes between healthy human individuals. The V gene lost 5 bases and the J gene lost 0 bases, with 11 bases spanning the gap. The germline CDR1 and CDR2 sequences are SGHTA and FQGTGA. The CDR3 is 15 residues long. CD45RO negativity and positive selection for CCR7 defined naive CD8 cells, a population that excluded terminally differentiated effector memory CD45RA+ cells. The data were produced by immunoSEQ multiplex PCR, yet TCRdb's version contains in-frame clones alone and is incomplete. The data contain about 2.1 million clones, roughly 95% of them singletons.

This sequence was found in a young man in good health. Some clones in this sample may be carry-over from other donors' samples. Sequenced material: naive CD8+ T cells from PBMCs. The rearrangement links TRBV7-3 to TRBJ2-1; D is possibly TRBD2 (6 bases). The CDR3 DNA is TGTGCCAGCAGCCCGGGGGTTGGCTCCTACAATGAGCAGTTCTTC. Its translation: CASSPGVGSYNEQFF.